The rows below give T cell receptor beta chains drawn from one sample of a study of T-cell memory formation after mild COVID-19. TCRdb ran MiXCR on the 5' RACE reads and lists one entry per CDR3 protein. The data hold hundreds of thousands of distinct CDR3 sequences, with around 14% observed a single time. The sequenced sample was PBMCs or a T cell subset sorted from them (not recorded which). Every receptor here comes from a man aged 18-30 years who had mild COVID-19 (a few samples of this study predate the infection). Cell type and time point are not known. Each CDR3 is given with its conserved first and last residue. Fields, in order: D gene, clone size, J gene, V gene, CDR3 DNA, CDR3 protein. The D gene is left open where the match is weak. Clone size is not always given. Where it is, it says once, few, many or a class for expanded clones.

NA NA TRBJ1-1 TRBV4-3 TGCGCCAGCAGCCAAGAGAGGTGGAGATCTGAAGCTTTCTTT CASSQERWRSEAFF
TRBD2 few TRBJ2-3 TRBV4-3 TGCGCCAGCAGCCAGGGACTAGCGGGCTTCACAGATACGCAGTATTTT CASSQGLAGFTDTQYF
NA NA TRBJ1-5 TRBV12-3/TRBV12-4 TGTGCCAGCAGTCGAGATACGGCGAGTCAGCCCCAGCATTTT CASSRDTASQPQHF
TRBD1 few TRBJ1-1 TRBV5-1 TGCGCCAGCAGCTTGCAGGGGGCGAAGAACACTGAAGCTTTCTTT CASSLQGAKNTEAFF
TRBD2 NA TRBJ2-5 TRBV5-1 TGCGCCAGCAGCGGACTAGCGGGGGCACCCCAAGAGACCCAGTACTTC CASSGLAGAPQETQYF
TRBD1 few TRBJ2-3 TRBV7-2 TGTGCCAGCAGCTTCCCCCTCAGGGGGCGCGGCACAGATACGCAGTATTTT CASSFPLRGRGTDTQYF
NA NA TRBJ1-1 TRBV7-9 TGTGCGAGCAGCGATCCCTACAATGTGGGACAATGGAACACTGAAGCTTTCTTT CASSDPYNVGQWNTEAFF
TRBD2 few TRBJ2-7 TRBV7-2 TGTGCCAGCAGCCAGATCGCGGGGGGCACCTACGAGCAGTACTTC CASSQIAGGTYEQYF
NA NA TRBJ2-2 TRBV7-9 TGTGCCCTGGGGGGTGGCACCGGGGAGCTGTTTTTT CALGGGTGELFF
NA few TRBJ2-1 TRBV9 TGTGCCAGCAGCGTAGGGGGCTGGAGCTCCTACAATGAGCAGTTCTTC CASSVGGWSSYNEQFF
NA few TRBJ1-6 TRBV7-2 TGTGCCAGCAGCTTAGTAAGGGGCCCACGGGGAGGTGGTCCCCTCCACTTT CASSLVRGPRGGGPLHF
NA few TRBJ2-1 TRBV5-1 TGCGCCAGCATGTCCCCCGACAATGAGCAGTTCTTC CASMSPDNEQFF
NA NA TRBJ1-1 TRBV5-4 TGTGCCAGCAGCCCCGATCCAGACAGTCTGATGAACACTGAAGCTTTCTTT CASSPDPDSLMNTEAFF
NA NA TRBJ1-6 TRBV5-1 TGCGCCAGCAGCTTGGAAGGGCAGAATAATTCACCCCTCCACTTT CASSLEGQNNSPLHF
NA few TRBJ2-3 TRBV20-1 TGCAGTGCTAGACAAGCCGGGACGGCCACAGATACGCAGTATTTT CSARQAGTATDTQYF
NA NA TRBJ1-2 TRBV29-1 TGCAGCGTTAGGAGGGGTTCTAACTATGGCTACACCTTC CSVRRGSNYGYTF
NA NA TRBJ2-1 TRBV5-6 TGTGCCAGCAGCCCCCCCCTGGGGGGACGCAATGAGCAGTTCTTC CASSPPLGGRNEQFF
NA NA TRBJ1-3 TRBV2 TGTGCCAGCCTTAGGGATTCTGGAAACACCATATATTTT CASLRDSGNTIYF
NA few TRBJ2-3 TRBV11-3 TGTGCCAGCAGCTTAGGCCAAGGGCCCACAGATACGCAGTATTTT CASSLGQGPTDTQYF
NA few TRBJ1-2 TRBV13 TGTGCCAGCAGCTTAGGTTGGACGGCTAACTATGGCTACACCTTC CASSLGWTANYGYTF
NA few TRBJ2-1 TRBV6-5 TGTGCCAGCAGTTACTCCAGGGTTTCAAGCTCCTACAATGAGCAGTTCTTC CASSYSRVSSSYNEQFF
NA few TRBJ1-4 TRBV7-2 TGTGCCAGCAGGGGACAACCAACTAATGAAAAACTGTTTTTT CASRGQPTNEKLFF
TRBD2 few TRBJ2-5 TRBV12-3/TRBV12-4 TGTGCCAGCAGTTCGGGACTAGCGGGGTTGGAGACCCAGTACTTC CASSSGLAGLETQYF
NA few TRBJ1-2 TRBV9 TGTGCCAGCAGCCCACGGAGTTTCTATGGCTACACCTTC CASSPRSFYGYTF
TRBD2 NA TRBJ2-3 TRBV5-6 TGTGCCAGCAGCCTGAGGCTAGCGGGGACCACAGATACGCAGTATTTT CASSLRLAGTTDTQYF
NA few TRBJ1-2 TRBV3-1 TGTGCCAGCAGCTCTGGAGCAGGGGCCAGCTATGGCTACACCTTC CASSSGAGASYGYTF
NA few TRBJ1-2 TRBV7-9 TGTGCCAGCAGCTTTCTTCCCGGGATTCCAGGGTTTGGCTATGGCTACACCTTC CASSFLPGIPGFGYGYTF
NA few TRBJ1-1 TRBV7-9 TGTGCCAGCAGCTTAGGAGGACAGAACACTGAAGCTTTCTTT CASSLGGQNTEAFF
NA few TRBJ2-3 TRBV7-9 TGTGCCAGCAGCATAGACCGGGTTCACGATACGCAGTATTTT CASSIDRVHDTQYF
TRBD1 few TRBJ1-4 TRBV28 TGTGCCAGCAGTCCGGGACAGGGCAAAGCCCCGCGCTTAGCAACTAATGAAAAACTGTTTTTT CASSPGQGKAPRLATNEKLFF
NA NA TRBJ1-5 TRBV11-2 TGTGCCAGCAGCTTAGGTGACGGGACTAATCAGCCCCAGCATTTT CASSLGDGTNQPQHF
TRBD1 NA TRBJ2-7 TRBV29-1 TGCAGCGTAACCGGGACAGGGATCTCCTACGAGCAGTACTTC CSVTGTGISYEQYF
NA NA TRBJ1-3 TRBV5-1 TGCGCCAGCAGCTTGGAAGTCTACGGGGGCTCTGGAAACACCATATATTTT CASSLEVYGGSGNTIYF